This T cell receptor (beta chain) was sequenced during a study of blood T cell repertoires in COVID-19. Profiled with immunoSEQ multiplex PCR; TCRdb holds only in-frame clones, not every one. The sample lists fewer than 300,000 clones, 75% to 90% occurring once. CDR1 is GTSNPN and CDR2 is SVGIG in the germline V gene (reference sequence). The trim removed 5 bases at V and 5 bases at J, leaving 3 bases unmatched. The CDR3 loop spans 13 amino acids. Donors were grouped by their self-reported clinical history. The chain combines TRBV30 with TRBJ1-6, with 7 bases matching TRBD1. The sequencing input was PBMCs or T cells enriched from blood (not recorded which). This receptor was identified in a man aged 40-49 years who had recovered from COVID-19. The chain's CDR3 is CAWAGTDNSPLHF. For the CDR3, the DNA is TGTGCCTGGGCCGGGACAGATAATTCACCCCTCCACTTT.